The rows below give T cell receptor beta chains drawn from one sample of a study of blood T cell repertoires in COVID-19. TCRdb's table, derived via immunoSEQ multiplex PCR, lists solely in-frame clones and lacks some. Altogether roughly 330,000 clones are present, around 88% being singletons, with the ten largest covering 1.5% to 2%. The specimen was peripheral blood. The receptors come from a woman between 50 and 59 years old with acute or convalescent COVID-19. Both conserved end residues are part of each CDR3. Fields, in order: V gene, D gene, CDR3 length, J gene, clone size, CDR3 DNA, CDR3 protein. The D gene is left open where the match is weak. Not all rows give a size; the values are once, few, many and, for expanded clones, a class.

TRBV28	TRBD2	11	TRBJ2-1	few	TGTGCCAGTTGCGGGAGGGGGGAGCAGTTCTTC	CASCGRGEQFF
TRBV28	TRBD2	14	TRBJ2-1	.	TGTGCCAGCAGTTTAAAGCGGGAGAGGAATGAGCAGTTCTTC	CASSLKRERNEQFF
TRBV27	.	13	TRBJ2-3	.	TGTGCCAGCACGAGGATGGGCACAGATACGCAGTATTTT	CASTRMGTDTQYF
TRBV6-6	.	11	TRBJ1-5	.	TGTGCCAGCAGTAATGCGTCGCCCCAGCATTTT	CASSNASPQHF
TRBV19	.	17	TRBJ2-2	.	TGTGCCAGTAGTATTTCTTATGTAGGCTCGGGCACCGGGGAGCTGTTTTTT	CASSISYVGSGTGELFF
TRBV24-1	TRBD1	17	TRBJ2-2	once	TGTGCCACCAGTGATTTTTTTGGACAGGCGAACACCGGGGAGCTGTTTTTT	CATSDFFGQANTGELFF
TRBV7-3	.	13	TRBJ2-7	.	TGTGCCAGCAGCATGACCGGGGGAGGTGAGCAGTACTTC	CASSMTGGGEQYF
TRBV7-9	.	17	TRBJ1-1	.	TGTGCCAGCAGCTTATCACACGGCCTGATGCGGAAGACTGAAGCTTTCTTT	CASSLSHGLMRKTEAFF
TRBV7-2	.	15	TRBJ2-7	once	TGTGCCAGCAGTCGGTATAGGCAGGGCCCCTACGAGCAGTACTTC	CASSRYRQGPYEQYF
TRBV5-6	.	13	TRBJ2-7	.	TGTGCCAGCAGCAGGAGGGACGGCTACGAGCAGTACTTC	CASSRRDGYEQYF
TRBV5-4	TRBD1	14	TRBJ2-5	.	TGTGCCAGCAGCCCCGGGACAGGGAGGGAGACCCAGTACTTC	CASSPGTGRETQYF
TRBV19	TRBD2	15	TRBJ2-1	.	TGTGCCAGTAGTGTGACTAGCGGGAGCGTCAATGAGCAGTTCTTC	CASSVTSGSVNEQFF
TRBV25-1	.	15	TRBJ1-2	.	TGTGCCAGCAGTGAAGCAGGGGCGAGGGACTATGGCTACACCTTC	CASSEAGARDYGYTF
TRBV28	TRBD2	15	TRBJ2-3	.	TGTGCCAGCAGTCCAGCGGGAGGGCGCTCAGATACGCAGTATTTT	CASSPAGGRSDTQYF
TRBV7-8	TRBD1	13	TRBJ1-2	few	TGTGCCAGCAGCCCGGACGGGACAGCGGGCTACACCTTC	CASSPDGTAGYTF
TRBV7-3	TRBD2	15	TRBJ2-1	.	TGTGCCAGCAGCTTACGTGGGAGGGCCGGAAATGAGCAGTTCTTC	CASSLRGRAGNEQFF
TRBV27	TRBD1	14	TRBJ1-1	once	TGTGCCAGCAGTTTGCAGGGGGCGAACACTGAAGCTTTCTTT	CASSLQGANTEAFF
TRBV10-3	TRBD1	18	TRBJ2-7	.	TGTGCCATCACTAAGGACAGGGGGACGACTACCAGCTCCTACGAGCAGTACTTC	CAITKDRGTTTSSYEQYF
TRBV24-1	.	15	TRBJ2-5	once	TGTGCCACCAGTGATGGATGGGCAGGAAAAGAGACCCAGTACTTC	CATSDGWAGKETQYF
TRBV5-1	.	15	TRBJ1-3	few	TGCGCCAGCAGCTGGGGGGAACCCTCTGGAAACACCATATATTTT	CASSWGEPSGNTIYF
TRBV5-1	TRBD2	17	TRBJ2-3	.	TGCGCCAGCAGCTTGGGGGTGGCAGCGGGAGCGGCAGATACGCAGTATTTT	CASSLGVAAGAADTQYF
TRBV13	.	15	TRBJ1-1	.	TGTGCCAGCAGCTTAGCGGGGGGGCTCGGGACTGAAGCTTTCTTT	CASSLAGGLGTEAFF
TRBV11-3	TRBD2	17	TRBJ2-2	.	TGTGCCAGCAGCTTAGATTCCGGGACTAGGGGTACCGGGGAGCTGTTTTTT	CASSLDSGTRGTGELFF
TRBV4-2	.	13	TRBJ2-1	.	TGTGCCAGCAGCCACGACAGAAACAATGAGCAGTTCTTC	CASSHDRNNEQFF
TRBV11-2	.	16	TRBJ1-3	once	TGTGCCAGCAGCTTAGATCGAGTGAACTCTGGAAACACCATATATTTT	CASSLDRVNSGNTIYF
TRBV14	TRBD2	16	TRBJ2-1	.	TGTGCCAGCAGCCCTCGGACTAGCGGGAGATGGGGTGAGCAGTTCTTC	CASSPRTSGRWGEQFF
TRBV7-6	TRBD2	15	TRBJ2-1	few	TGTGCCAGCAGCACAACAGCGGGAGGGTTGGATGAGCAGTTCTTC	CASSTTAGGLDEQFF
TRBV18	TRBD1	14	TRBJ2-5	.	TGTGCCAGCTCACCACCAGGGGGCGACGGTACCCAGTACTTC	CASSPPGGDGTQYF
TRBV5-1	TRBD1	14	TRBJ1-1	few	TGCGCCAGCAGCTGGACAGGGTCGAACACTGAAGCTTTCTTT	CASSWTGSNTEAFF
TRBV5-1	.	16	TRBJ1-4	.	TGCGCCAGCAGTCGCCGGGGGGCGCAGACTAATGAAAAACTGTTTTTT	CASSRRGAQTNEKLFF
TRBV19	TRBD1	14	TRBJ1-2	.	TGTGCCACGCTAACCTGGACAGGGGACTATGGCTACACCTTC	CATLTWTGDYGYTF